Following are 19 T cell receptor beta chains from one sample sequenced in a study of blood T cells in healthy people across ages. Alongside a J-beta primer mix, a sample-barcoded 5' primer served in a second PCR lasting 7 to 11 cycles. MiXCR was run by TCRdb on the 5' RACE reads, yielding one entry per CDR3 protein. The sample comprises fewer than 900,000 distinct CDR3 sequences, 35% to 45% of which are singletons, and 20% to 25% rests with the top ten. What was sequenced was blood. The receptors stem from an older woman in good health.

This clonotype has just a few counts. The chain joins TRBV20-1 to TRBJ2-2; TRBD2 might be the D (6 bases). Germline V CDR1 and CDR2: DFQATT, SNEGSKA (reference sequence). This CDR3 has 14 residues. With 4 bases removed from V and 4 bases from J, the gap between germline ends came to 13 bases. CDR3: CSATGTDFTGELFF. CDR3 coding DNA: TGCAGTGCTACGGGGACTGATTTCACCGGGGAGCTGTTTTTT.

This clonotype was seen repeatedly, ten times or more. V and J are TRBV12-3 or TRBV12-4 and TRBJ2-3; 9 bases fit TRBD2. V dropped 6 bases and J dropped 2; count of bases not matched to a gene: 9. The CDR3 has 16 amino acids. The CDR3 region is CASSPSSGRNTDTQYF. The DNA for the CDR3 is TGTGCCAGCAGCCCATCAAGCGGGAGGAACACAGATACGCAGTATTTT.

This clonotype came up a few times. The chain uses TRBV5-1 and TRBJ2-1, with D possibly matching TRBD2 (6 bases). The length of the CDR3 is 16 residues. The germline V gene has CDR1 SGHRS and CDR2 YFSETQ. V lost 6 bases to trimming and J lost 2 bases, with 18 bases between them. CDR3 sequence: CASTPEGTPPYNEQFF. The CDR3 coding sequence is TGCGCCAGCACCCCTGAAGGGACTCCCCCCTACAATGAGCAGTTCTTC.

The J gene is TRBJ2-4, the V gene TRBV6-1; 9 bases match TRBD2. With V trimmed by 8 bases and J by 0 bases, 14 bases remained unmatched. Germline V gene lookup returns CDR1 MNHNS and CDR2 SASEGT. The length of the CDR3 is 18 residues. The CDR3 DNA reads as TGTGCCAGCCCCGCAGGGGTAGCGGGGGAACTAGCCAAAAACATTCAGTACTTC. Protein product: CASPAGVAGELAKNIQYF.

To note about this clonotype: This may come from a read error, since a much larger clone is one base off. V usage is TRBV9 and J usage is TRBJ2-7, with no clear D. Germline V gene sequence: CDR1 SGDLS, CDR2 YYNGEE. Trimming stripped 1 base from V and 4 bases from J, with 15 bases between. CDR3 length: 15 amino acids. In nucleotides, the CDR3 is TGTGCCAGCAGCGTAACCTCCGGCGGTGGATACGAGCAGTACTTC. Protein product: CASSVTSGGGYEQYF.

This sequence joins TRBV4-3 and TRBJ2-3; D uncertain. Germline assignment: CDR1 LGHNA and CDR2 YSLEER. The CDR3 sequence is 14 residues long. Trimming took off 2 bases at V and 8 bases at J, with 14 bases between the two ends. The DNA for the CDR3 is TGCGCCAGCAGCCAACAGGTCGCCGGTACTACGCAGTATTTT. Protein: CASSQQVAGTTQYF.

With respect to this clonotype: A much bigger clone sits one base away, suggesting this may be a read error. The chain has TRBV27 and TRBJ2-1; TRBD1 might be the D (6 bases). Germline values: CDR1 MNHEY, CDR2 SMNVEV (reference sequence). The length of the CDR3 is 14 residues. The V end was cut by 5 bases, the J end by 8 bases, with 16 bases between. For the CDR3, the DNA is TGTGCCAGCAGTCTAGGACAGCGGCCGGATGAGCAGTTCTTC. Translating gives CASSLGQRPDEQFF.

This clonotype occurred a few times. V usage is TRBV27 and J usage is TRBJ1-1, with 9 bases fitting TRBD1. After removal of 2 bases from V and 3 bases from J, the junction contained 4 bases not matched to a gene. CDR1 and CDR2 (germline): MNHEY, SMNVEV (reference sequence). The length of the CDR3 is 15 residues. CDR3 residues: CASSLGDRVDTEAFF. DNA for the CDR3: TGTGCCAGCAGTTTAGGGGACAGGGTAGACACTGAAGCTTTCTTT.

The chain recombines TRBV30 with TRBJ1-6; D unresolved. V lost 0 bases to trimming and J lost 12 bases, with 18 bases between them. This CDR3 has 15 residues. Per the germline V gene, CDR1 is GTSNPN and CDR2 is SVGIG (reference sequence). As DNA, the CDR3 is TGTGCCTGGAGTGTACACAGAACGGACCCCCAACCCCTCCACTTT. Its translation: CAWSVHRTDPQPLHF.

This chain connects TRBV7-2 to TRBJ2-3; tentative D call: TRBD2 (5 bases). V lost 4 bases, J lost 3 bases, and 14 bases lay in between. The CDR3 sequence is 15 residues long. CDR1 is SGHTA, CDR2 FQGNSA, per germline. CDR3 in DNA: TGTGCCAGCAGCTCCCGGCTATCGGGGACAGATACGCAGTATTTT. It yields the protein CASSSRLSGTDTQYF.

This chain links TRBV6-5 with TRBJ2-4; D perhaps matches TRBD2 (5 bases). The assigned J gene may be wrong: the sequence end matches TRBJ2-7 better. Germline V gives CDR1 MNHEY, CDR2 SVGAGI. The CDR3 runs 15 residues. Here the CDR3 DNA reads TGTGCCAGCAGTTACGCCGGGATAGGTGCCTACGAGCAGTACTTC. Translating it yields CASSYAGIGAYEQYF.

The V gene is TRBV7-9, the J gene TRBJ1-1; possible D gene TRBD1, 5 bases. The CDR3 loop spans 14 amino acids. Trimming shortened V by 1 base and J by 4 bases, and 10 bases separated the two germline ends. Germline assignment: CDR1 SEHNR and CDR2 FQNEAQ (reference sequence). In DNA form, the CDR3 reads TGTGCCAGCAGCTTAGATGCAGGGCTCACTGAAGCTTTCTTT. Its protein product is CASSLDAGLTEAFF.

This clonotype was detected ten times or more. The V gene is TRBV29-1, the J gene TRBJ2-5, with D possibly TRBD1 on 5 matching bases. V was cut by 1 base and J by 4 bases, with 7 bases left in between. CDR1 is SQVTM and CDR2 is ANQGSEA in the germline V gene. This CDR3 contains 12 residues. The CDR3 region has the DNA TGCAGCGTTGAAGCACAGGCAGAGACCCAGTACTTC. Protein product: CSVEAQAETQYF.

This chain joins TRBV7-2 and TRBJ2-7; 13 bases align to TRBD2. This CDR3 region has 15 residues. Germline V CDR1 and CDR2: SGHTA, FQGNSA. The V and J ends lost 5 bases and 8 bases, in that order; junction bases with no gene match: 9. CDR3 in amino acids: CASSRRTSGRGQQYF. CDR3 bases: TGTGCCAGCAGCCGTCGGACTAGCGGGAGAGGTCAGCAGTACTTC.

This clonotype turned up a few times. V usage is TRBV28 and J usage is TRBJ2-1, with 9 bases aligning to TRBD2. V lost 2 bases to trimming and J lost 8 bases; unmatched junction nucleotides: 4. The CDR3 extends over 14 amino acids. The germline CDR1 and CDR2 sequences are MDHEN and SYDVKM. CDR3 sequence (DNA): TGTGCCAGCAGTTTACTAGCGGGAAAGGATGAGCAGTTCTTC. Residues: CASSLLAGKDEQFF.

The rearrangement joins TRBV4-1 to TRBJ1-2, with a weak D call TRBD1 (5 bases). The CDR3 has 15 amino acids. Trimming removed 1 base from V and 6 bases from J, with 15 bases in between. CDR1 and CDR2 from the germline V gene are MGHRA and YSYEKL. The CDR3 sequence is CASSQGRQGGDGYTF. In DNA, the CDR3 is TGCGCCAGCAGCCAAGGAAGGCAGGGCGGGGATGGCTACACCTTC.

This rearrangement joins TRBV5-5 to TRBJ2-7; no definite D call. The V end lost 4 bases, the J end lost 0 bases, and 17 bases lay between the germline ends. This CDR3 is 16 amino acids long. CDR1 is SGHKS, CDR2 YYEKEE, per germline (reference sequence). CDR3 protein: CASSPNPGGFSYEQYF. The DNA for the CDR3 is TGTGCCAGCAGCCCTAACCCCGGCGGCTTCTCCTACGAGCAGTACTTC.

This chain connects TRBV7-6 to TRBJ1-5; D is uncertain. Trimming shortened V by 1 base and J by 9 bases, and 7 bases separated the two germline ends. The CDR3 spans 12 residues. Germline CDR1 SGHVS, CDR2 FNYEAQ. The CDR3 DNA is TGTGCCAGCAGCTTAGATATGCGGCCCCAGCATTTT. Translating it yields CASSLDMRPQHF.

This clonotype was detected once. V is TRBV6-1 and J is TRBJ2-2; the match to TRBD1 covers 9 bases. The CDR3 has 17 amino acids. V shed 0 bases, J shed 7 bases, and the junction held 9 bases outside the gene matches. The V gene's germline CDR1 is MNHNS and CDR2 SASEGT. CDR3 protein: CASSEAPSDRGGGELFF. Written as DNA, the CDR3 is TGTGCCAGCAGTGAAGCGCCCTCGGACAGGGGCGGCGGGGAGCTGTTTTTT.